Listed below are T cell receptor beta chains from one sample, sequenced in a study of cytotoxic CD8 clonotypes in ibrutinib-treated CLL. Sequencing was performed with immunoSEQ multiplex PCR; in TCRdb, only in-frame clones are kept and a portion is missing. The table shows around 20,000 clones, with roughly four fifths occurring only once. Sequencing used PBMCs, obtained before ibrutinib treatment. The origin of the receptors is a human donor with chronic lymphocytic leukemia. CDR3s include the opening cysteine and the closing phenylalanine or tryptophan. D genes are given only for firm matches. Size values are once, few and many counts, or a class for expanded clones, and some rows have none.

clone size,V gene,J gene,D gene,CDR3 protein,CDR3 DNA
once,TRBV9,TRBJ2-5,-,CASSVSGLIQETQYF,TGTGCCAGCAGCGTCTCCGGACTTATACAAGAGACCCAGTACTTC
-,TRBV2,TRBJ2-7,TRBD2,CASRGTSGSYEQYF,TGTGCCAGCAGAGGGACTAGCGGCTCCTACGAGCAGTACTTC
-,TRBV18,TRBJ2-3,-,CASSPPAPDTQYF,TGTGCCAGCTCACCACCGGCTCCGGATACGCAGTATTTT
once,TRBV11-1,TRBJ2-5,TRBD2,CASSLPTAGAETQYF,TGTGCCAGCAGCTTACCTACGGCGGGAGCAGAGACCCAGTACTTC
-,TRBV7-2,TRBJ1-4,-,CASSVTGWGNEKLFF,TGTGCCAGCAGCGTTACAGGGTGGGGTAATGAAAAACTGTTTTTT
-,TRBV6-4,TRBJ2-1,TRBD2,CASSGLGTSGVNNEQFF,TGTGCCAGCAGTGGTTTGGGGACTAGCGGGGTAAACAATGAGCAGTTCTTC
-,TRBV5-1,TRBJ2-1,TRBD2,CASSRLGGGTHSYNEQFF,TGCGCCAGCTCCCGACTTGGCGGGGGGACCCACTCCTACAATGAGCAGTTCTTC
-,TRBV28,TRBJ1-2,-,CASRPSRGVNYGYTF,TGTGCCAGCAGGCCGTCCAGGGGAGTTAACTATGGCTACACCTTC
-,TRBV27,TRBJ2-4,-,CASSLDAGLAKNIQYF,TGTGCCAGCAGTTTAGACGCGGGCCTAGCCAAAAACATTCAGTACTTC
-,TRBV7-6,TRBJ2-1,-,CASSLGAAGTNNEQFF,TGTGCCAGCAGCTTAGGAGCGGCGGGGACAAACAATGAGCAGTTCTTC
-,TRBV30,TRBJ2-4,TRBD1,CAWSKGQGVGIQYF,TGTGCCTGGAGTAAAGGACAGGGTGTTGGCATTCAGTACTTC
-,TRBV10-2,TRBJ1-2,-,CASTRQEDGYTF,TGCGCCAGCACCCGACAGGAGGATGGCTACACCTTC
-,TRBV10-1,TRBJ1-1,-,CASSRNMNTEAFF,TGCGCCAGCAGTCGGAACATGAACACTGAAGCTTTCTTT
-,TRBV19,TRBJ1-2,TRBD1,CGAGTGIFYGYTF,TGTGGCGCCGGGACAGGGATTTTCTATGGCTACACCTTC
-,TRBV7-2,TRBJ2-1,TRBD2,CASSLHGTSGLEQFF,TGTGCCAGCAGCTTACACGGGACTAGCGGATTAGAGCAGTTCTTC
once,TRBV4-1,TRBJ1-4,-,CASSTQPGTENEKLFF,TGCGCCAGCAGCACCCAACCCGGGACGGAGAATGAAAAACTGTTTTTT
-,TRBV7-2,TRBJ1-6,-,CASSLTPQGIRSPLHF,TGTGCCAGCAGCTTAACCCCCCAGGGGATAAGATCACCCCTCCACTTT
-,TRBV7-2,TRBJ2-5,-,CASSPDRRPRTQYF,TGTGCCAGCAGCCCAGACCGAAGGCCCCGGACCCAGTACTTC
-,TRBV27,TRBJ1-1,-,CASIPKAGLTKRAHHRTEAFF,TGTGCCAGCATCCCAAAGGCTGGATTAACCAAGCGGGCCCACCACCGCACTGAAGCTTTCTTT
-,TRBV9,TRBJ2-1,TRBD1,CASSVVDRAYDEQFF,TGTGCCAGCAGCGTAGTGGACAGGGCCTATGATGAGCAGTTCTTC
-,TRBV5-1,TRBJ2-7,-,CASSLEPHPSDEQYF,TGCGCCAGCAGCTTGGAACCTCACCCCTCTGACGAGCAGTACTTC
once,TRBV7-9,TRBJ1-2,TRBD1,CASSRIQGADYGYTF,TGTGCCAGCAGCCGAATACAGGGGGCTGACTATGGCTACACCTTC
-,TRBV10-3,TRBJ1-5,-,CAIKGDQHQPQHF,TGTGCCATCAAGGGGGACCAGCATCAGCCCCAGCATTTT
-,TRBV5-1,TRBJ1-1,-,CASSGGYADTEAFF,TGCGCCAGCTCGGGGGGGTATGCGGACACTGAAGCTTTCTTT
few,TRBV27,TRBJ1-5,-,CASSPQGPGQPQHF,TGTGCCAGCAGTCCGCAGGGGCCGGGTCAGCCCCAGCATTTT
-,TRBV7-2,TRBJ2-3,TRBD2,CASVLAGAPTDTQYF,TGTGCCAGCGTACTAGCGGGAGCCCCAACAGATACGCAGTATTTT
-,TRBV7-8,TRBJ1-1,-,CASSSPSGMNTEAFF,TGTGCCAGCAGCTCCCCCTCAGGGATGAACACTGAAGCTTTCTTT
-,TRBV4-3,TRBJ2-5,-,CASSQDARTGETQYF,TGCGCCAGCAGCCAAGATGCCAGGACGGGTGAGACCCAGTACTTC
-,TRBV6-5,TRBJ1-2,-,CASSYSGALRYTF,TGTGCCAGCAGTTACTCAGGGGCGCTTCGCTACACCTTC
-,TRBV5-1,TRBJ2-5,TRBD1,CASSEQTGTGTQYF,TGCGCCAGCAGCGAACAGACAGGGACGGGGACCCAGTACTTC
-,TRBV7-2,TRBJ2-3,-,CASSLQVQADTQYF,TGTGCCAGCAGCCTACAGGTTCAAGCAGATACGCAGTATTTT
-,TRBV5-1,TRBJ1-2,-,CASSLRGDYGYTF,TGCGCCAGCAGCTTGCGGGGGGACTATGGCTACACCTTC
-,TRBV9,TRBJ2-7,-,CASSQAQYTEEQYF,TGTGCCAGCAGCCAAGCCCAGTACACCGAGGAGCAGTACTTC
-,TRBV7-9,TRBJ2-3,-,CASSLVGEADTQYF,TGTGCCAGCAGCCTAGTTGGGGAGGCAGATACGCAGTATTTT
-,TRBV2,TRBJ2-7,TRBD1,CASSEGPTGVVYEQYF,TGTGCCAGCAGTGAAGGGCCGACAGGGGTGGTCTACGAGCAGTACTTC
-,TRBV7-9,TRBJ2-1,TRBD2,CASSKMGTRGAGSYNEQFF,TGTGCCAGCAGCAAAATGGGGACGCGGGGGGCCGGCTCCTACAATGAGCAGTTCTTC
-,TRBV7-3,TRBJ2-2,TRBD2,CASSTKVRAGGTGELFF,TGTGCCAGCAGCACAAAAGTCCGCGCGGGAGGCACCGGGGAGCTGTTTTTT
-,TRBV7-2,TRBJ2-7,-,CASSLAGVPLYEQYF,TGTGCCAGCAGCTTAGCGGGAGTCCCCCTCTACGAGCAGTACTTC
few,TRBV30,TRBJ1-3,-,CAWSVPGKSSGNTIYF,TGTGCCTGGAGTGTACCAGGGAAATCTTCTGGAAACACCATATATTTT
-,TRBV29-1,TRBJ1-2,-,CSVEVDAPPLNYGYTF,TGCAGCGTTGAAGTGGACGCACCACCTCTTAACTATGGCTACACCTTC
once,TRBV14,TRBJ2-5,-,CASSQGLETQYF,TGTGCCAGCAGCCAAGGTCTGGAGACCCAGTACTTC
-,TRBV7-3,TRBJ2-2,-,CASRSGRAGTGELFF,TGTGCCAGCAGAAGCGGGCGGGCCGGCACCGGGGAGCTGTTTTTT
-,TRBV15,TRBJ1-6,TRBD1,CATSRVTGYYSPLHF,TGTGCCACCAGCAGAGTGACAGGGTATTATTCACCCCTCCACTTT
-,TRBV27,TRBJ2-7,-,CASSFKGDLYEQYF,TGTGCCAGCAGTTTTAAGGGGGATCTCTACGAGCAGTACTTC
-,TRBV7-3,TRBJ2-1,-,CASSLSAGNREQFF,TGTGCCAGCAGCTTGAGTGCGGGGAACCGTGAGCAGTTCTTC
-,TRBV19,TRBJ2-3,-,CASSIARKGTTQYF,TGTGCCAGTAGTATAGCTCGGAAGGGGACTACGCAGTATTTT
few,TRBV7-9,TRBJ1-5,-,CASSLGGGSNQPQHF,TGTGCCAGCAGCTTAGGGGGCGGAAGCAATCAGCCCCAGCATTTT
-,TRBV7-8,TRBJ2-7,-,CASSSWTGSSYEQYF,TGTGCCAGCAGCTCATGGACTGGGAGCTCCTACGAGCAGTACTTC
-,TRBV2,TRBJ1-5,-,CASSSVQISNQPQHF,TGTGCCAGCAGCTCGGTACAGATTAGCAATCAGCCCCAGCATTTT
few,TRBV7-2,TRBJ2-1,-,CASSPTSDHNEQFF,TGTGCCAGCAGCCCAACATCGGACCACAATGAGCAGTTCTTC
few,TRBV7-2,TRBJ2-5,-,CASSSKTDPETQYF,TGTGCCAGCAGCTCAAAGACGGACCCGGAGACCCAGTACTTC
-,TRBV5-6,TRBJ1-2,TRBD1,CASSLVGTGRIEYTF,TGTGCCAGCAGCTTGGTCGGGACAGGGAGGATTGAGTACACCTTC
-,TRBV6-1,TRBJ2-7,-,CASSVLVGFYEQYF,TGTGCCAGCAGTGTACTAGTTGGGTTTTACGAGCAGTACTTC